This T cell receptor beta chain was documented in a study of T cell repertoires in cytomegalovirus infection. Concerning this clonotype itself: The antigen is unknown.

The CDR3 consists of 17 residues. Trimming at V came to 0 bases and at J to 0 bases, leaving 6 bases not matched to a gene. Germline V CDR1 and CDR2: SGHAT, FQNNGV. TCRdb passed the reads through MiXCR, listing each CDR3 protein once. The sample yields 140,000 to 150,000 distinct CDR3 sequences, around 30% seen once. This clonotype originated in a human donor in good health (CMV status not recorded). Some clones in this sample may be carry-over from other donors' samples. The chain recombines TRBV11-2 with TRBJ2-7; 9 nucleotides agree with TRBD1. Sequencing was performed on CD8+ T cells from cultured PBMCs, taken from culture after CMV antigen stimulation. The CDR3 DNA sequence: TGTGCCAGCAGCTTAGATCCCGGGACAGGGAGCTCCTACGAGCAGTACTTC. This translates into CASSLDPGTGSSYEQYF.